This T cell receptor (delta chain) was sequenced for a study of gamma-delta chains in newborns, infants, children. About the research overall: Innate gammadelta T cells reportedly expand polyclonally right after birth, driven by microbial exposure, per the title.

On this clone: A far larger clone is just one base off, so this is likely a read error. This sample includes further DNA sequences coding for the same CDR3.

TCRdb re-called the reads with CATT. The sample lists about 2,600 delta-chain clones; approximately 0.98% were seen once. This CDR3 has 22 residues. CDR1 is TSWWSYY, CDR2 QGS, per germline. The chain has TRDV1 and TRDJ2, with D possibly being TRDD2 (7 bases). The receptor was derived from a child who was a newborn, infant or young child, either healthy, febrile or measles-vaccinated (not recorded which). The sample comprised blood. In DNA, the CDR3 is TGTGCTCTTGGGGAACTAGGGCATTCCTACGAGGATGGGGGTAGTTTGACAGCGCAACTCTTCTTT. This gives the protein CALGELGHSYEDGGSLTAQLFF.